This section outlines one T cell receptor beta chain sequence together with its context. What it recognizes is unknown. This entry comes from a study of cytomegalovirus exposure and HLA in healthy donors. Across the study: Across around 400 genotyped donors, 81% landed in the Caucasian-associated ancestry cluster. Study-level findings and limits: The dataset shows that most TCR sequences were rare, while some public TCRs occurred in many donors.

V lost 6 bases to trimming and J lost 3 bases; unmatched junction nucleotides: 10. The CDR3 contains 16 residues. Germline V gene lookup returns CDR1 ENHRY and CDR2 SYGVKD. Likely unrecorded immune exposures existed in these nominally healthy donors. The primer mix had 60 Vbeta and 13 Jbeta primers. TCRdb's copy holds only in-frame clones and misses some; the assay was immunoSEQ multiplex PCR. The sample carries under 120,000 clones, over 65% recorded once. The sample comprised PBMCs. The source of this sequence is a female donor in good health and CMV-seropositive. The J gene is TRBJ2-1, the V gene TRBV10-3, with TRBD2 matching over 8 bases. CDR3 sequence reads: CAISRGLAGGYNEQFF. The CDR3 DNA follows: TGTGCCATCAGCCGAGGACTAGCCGGAGGCTACAATGAGCAGTTCTTC.